This T cell receptor (beta chain) was documented in a study of T cell responses to AZD1222 COVID-19 vaccine. Overall study results and limits: The number of AZD1222 recipients seropositive at baseline was only five or six. Most donors were white British, females outnumbered males, and clonal diversity was possibly underestimated.

TCRdb's table, derived via immunoSEQ multiplex PCR, lists solely in-frame clones and lacks some. The sample holds 120,000 or so clones, approximately 82% seen once. As concerns this clone: Its target is unknown.

Trimming took off 0 bases at V and 5 bases at J, with 10 bases between the two ends. This CDR3 has 14 amino acids. Combined were second doses at about 4 or about 12 weeks. The chain carries TRBV23-1 and TRBJ1-1; possibly TRBD1 for D (5 bases). TRBV23-1 is flagged as an ORF with uncertain function. This TCR was recovered from an adult who received the AZD1222 COVID-19 vaccine. This specimen was peripheral blood, taken 28 days after the second AZD1222 dose. The CDR3 sequence: CASSQSVRGTEAFF. CDR3 sequence (DNA): TGCGCCAGCAGTCAATCGGTTAGGGGAACTGAAGCTTTCTTT.